This TCR beta chain was recorded in a study of siplizumab effects on memory and regulatory T cells. The CDR3 runs 15 residues. J lost 1 base, V lost 7 bases, and 7 bases had no gene match. Germline V gene data show CDR1 as LNHDA and CDR2 as SQIVND (reference sequence). The data were produced by immunoSEQ multiplex PCR, yet TCRdb's version contains in-frame clones alone and is incomplete. Of tens of thousands of clones in the sample, just over 95% are singletons; the top ten hold about 0.1%. This receptor was taken from a human donor in good health. The source material was naive CD8+ T cells sorted from blood. The chain couples TRBV19 to TRBJ2-5; 9 nucleotides line up with TRBD1. The CDR3 reads CASTPGQGTQETQYF. In DNA form, the CDR3 reads TGTGCCAGTACTCCGGGACAGGGCACCCAAGAGACCCAGTACTTC.